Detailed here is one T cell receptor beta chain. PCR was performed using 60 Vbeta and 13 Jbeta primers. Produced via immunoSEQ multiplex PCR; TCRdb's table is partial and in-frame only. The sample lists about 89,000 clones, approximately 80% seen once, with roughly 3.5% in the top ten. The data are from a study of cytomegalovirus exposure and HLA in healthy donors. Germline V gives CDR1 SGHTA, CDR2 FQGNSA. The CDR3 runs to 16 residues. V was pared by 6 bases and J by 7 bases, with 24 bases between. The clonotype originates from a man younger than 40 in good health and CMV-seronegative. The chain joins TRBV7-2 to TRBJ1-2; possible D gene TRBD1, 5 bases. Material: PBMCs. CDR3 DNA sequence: TGTGCCAGCAGGTCGTATCTGACAGACCTTCCTGGTGGCTACACCTTC. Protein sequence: CASRSYLTDLPGGYTF.